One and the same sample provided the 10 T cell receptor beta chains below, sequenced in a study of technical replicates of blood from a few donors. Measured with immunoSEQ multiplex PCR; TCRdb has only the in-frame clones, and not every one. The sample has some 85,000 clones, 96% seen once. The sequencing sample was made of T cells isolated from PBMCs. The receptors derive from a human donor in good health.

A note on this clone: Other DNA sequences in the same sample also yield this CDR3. The DNA of the CDR3 is TGTGCCAGCAGCTTGGGAAGCGGGGGCTCCTACAATGAGCAGTTCTTC. It translates to CASSLGSGGSYNEQFF. The V and J genes are TRBV11-3 and TRBJ2-1, with 8 bases fitting TRBD2. The CDR3 contains 16 residues. Trimming removed 3 bases from V and 0 bases from J; junction bases left unmatched: 4. Germline assignment: CDR1 SGHNT and CDR2 YENEEA. The variable domain in full, with the rest retrieved from reference TRBV11-3 and TRBJ2-1, is EAGVVQSPRYKIIEKKQPVAFWCNPISGHNTLYWYLQNLGQGPELLIRYENEEAVDDSQLPKDRFSAERLKGVDSTLKIQPAELGDSAVYLCASSLGSGGSYNEQFFGPGTRLTVL.

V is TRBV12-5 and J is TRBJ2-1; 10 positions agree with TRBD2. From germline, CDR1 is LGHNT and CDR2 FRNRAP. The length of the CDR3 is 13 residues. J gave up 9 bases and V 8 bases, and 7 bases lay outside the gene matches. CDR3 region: CASREREGVEQFF. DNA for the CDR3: TGTGCTAGTCGTGAGCGGGAGGGGGTTGAGCAGTTCTTC.

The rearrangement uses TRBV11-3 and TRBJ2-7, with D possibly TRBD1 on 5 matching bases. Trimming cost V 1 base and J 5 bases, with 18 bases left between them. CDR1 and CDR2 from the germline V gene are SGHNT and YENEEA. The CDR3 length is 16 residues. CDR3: CASSLAGFQGLHEQYF. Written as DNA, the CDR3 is TGTGCCAGCAGCTTAGCAGGTTTTCAGGGTTTACACGAGCAGTACTTC.

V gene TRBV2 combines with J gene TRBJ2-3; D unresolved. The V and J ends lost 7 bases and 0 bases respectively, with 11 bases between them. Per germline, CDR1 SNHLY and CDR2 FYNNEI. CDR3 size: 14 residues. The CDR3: CASIPEASTDTQYF. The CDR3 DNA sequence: TGTGCCAGCATCCCCGAGGCTAGCACAGATACGCAGTATTTT.

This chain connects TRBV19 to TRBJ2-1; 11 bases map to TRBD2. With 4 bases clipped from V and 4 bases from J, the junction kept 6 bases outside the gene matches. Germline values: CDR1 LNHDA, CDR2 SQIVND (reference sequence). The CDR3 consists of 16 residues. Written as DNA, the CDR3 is TGTGCCAGTAGTAAGCTAGCGGGAGGATTTTACAATGAGCAGTTCTTC. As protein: CASSKLAGGFYNEQFF. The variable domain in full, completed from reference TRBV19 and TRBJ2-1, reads DGGITQSPKYLFRKEGQNVTLSCEQNLNHDAMYWYRQDPGQGLRLIYYSQIVNDFQKGDIAEGYSVSREKKESFPLTVTSAQKNPTAFYLCASSKLAGGFYNEQFFGPGTRLTVL.

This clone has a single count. The CDR3 is CASSQDLLAGDRGYEQYF. For the CDR3, the DNA is TGTGCCAGCAGCCAAGATCTTCTGGCTGGGGACAGGGGCTACGAGCAGTACTTC. This chain uses TRBV14 with TRBJ2-7; 10 bases align to TRBD1. This CDR3 contains 18 residues. Germline-derived CDR1 and CDR2 are SGHDN and FVKESK. The trim removed 0 bases at V and 3 bases at J, leaving 11 bases unmatched.

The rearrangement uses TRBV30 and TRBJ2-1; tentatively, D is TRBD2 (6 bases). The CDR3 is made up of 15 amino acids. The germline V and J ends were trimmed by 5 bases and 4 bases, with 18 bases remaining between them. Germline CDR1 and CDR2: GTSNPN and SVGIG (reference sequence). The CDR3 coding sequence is TGTGCCTGGGAGGGAGGAGTTTCCCTATACAATGAGCAGTTCTTC. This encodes CAWEGGVSLYNEQFF.

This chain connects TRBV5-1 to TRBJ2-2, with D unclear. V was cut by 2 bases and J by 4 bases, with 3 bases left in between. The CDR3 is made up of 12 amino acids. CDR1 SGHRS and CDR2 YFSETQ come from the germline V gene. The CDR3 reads CASSFSTGELFF. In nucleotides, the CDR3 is TGCGCCAGCAGCTTCAGCACCGGGGAGCTGTTTTTT.

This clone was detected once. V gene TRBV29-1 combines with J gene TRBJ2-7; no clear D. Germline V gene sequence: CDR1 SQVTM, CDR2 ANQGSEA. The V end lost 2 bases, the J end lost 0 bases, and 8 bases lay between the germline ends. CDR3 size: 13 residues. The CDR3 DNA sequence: TGCAGCGTTGAATTTTCCAACTCCTACGAGCAGTACTTC. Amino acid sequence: CSVEFSNSYEQYF.

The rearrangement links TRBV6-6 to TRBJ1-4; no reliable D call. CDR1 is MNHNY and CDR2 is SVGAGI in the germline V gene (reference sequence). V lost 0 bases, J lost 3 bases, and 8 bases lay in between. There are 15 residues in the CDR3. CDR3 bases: TGTGCCAGCAGTTACTCGACCGGGTCTAATGAAAAACTGTTTTTT. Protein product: CASSYSTGSNEKLFF.